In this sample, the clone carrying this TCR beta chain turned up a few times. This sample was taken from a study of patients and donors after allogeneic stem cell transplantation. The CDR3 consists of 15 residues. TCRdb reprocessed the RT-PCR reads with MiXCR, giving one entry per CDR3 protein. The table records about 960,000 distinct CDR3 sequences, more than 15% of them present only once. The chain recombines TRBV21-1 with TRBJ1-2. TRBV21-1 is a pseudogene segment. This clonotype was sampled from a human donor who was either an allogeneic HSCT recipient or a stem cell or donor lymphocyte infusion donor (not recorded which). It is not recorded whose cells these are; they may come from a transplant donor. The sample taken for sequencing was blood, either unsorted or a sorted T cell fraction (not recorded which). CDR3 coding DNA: TGTGCCAGCAGCGACGACAGGGCCCTGCGCTATGGCTACACCTTC. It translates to CASSDDRALRYGYTF.